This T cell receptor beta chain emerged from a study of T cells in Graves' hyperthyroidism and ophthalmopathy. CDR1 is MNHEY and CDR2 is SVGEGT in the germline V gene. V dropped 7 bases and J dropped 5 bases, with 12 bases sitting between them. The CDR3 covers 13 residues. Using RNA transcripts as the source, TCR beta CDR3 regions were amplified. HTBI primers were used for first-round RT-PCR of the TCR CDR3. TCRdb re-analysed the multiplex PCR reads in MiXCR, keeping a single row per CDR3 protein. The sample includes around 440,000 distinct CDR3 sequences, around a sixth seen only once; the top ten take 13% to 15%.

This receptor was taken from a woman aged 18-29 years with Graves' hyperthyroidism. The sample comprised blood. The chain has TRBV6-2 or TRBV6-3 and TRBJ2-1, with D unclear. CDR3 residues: CASIRTLNNEQFF. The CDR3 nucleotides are TGTGCCAGCATCCGGACGCTGAACAATGAGCAGTTCTTC.